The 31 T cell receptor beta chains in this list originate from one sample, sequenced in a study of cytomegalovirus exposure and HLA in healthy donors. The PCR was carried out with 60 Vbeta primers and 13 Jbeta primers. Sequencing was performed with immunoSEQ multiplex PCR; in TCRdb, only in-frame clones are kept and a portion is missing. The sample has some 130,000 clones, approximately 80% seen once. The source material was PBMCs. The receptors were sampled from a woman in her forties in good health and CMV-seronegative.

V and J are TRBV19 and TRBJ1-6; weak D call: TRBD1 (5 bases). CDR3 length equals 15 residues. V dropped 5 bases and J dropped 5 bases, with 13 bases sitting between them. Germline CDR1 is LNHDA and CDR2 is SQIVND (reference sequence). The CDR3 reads CASSSDNEDNSPLHF. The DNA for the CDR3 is TGTGCCAGTAGTTCGGACAATGAGGATAATTCACCCCTCCACTTT. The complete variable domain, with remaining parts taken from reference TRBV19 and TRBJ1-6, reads DGGITQSPKYLFRKEGQNVTLSCEQNLNHDAMYWYRQDPGQGLRLIYYSQIVNDFQKGDIAEGYSVSREKKESFPLTVTSAQKNPTAFYLCASSSDNEDNSPLHFGNGTRLTVT.

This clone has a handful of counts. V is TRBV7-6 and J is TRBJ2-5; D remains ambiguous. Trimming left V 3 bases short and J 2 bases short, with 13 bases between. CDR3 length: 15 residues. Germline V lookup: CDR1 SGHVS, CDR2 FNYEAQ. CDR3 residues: CASSFLEESQETQYF. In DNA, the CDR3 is TGTGCCAGCAGCTTTCTCGAGGAGTCACAAGAGACCCAGTACTTC. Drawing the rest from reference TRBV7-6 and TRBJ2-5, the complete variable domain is GAGVSQSPRYKVTKRGQDVALRCDPISGHVSLYWYRQALGQGPEFLTYFNYEAQQDKSGLPNDRFSAERPEGSISTLTIQRTEQRDSAMYRCASSFLEESQETQYFGPGTRLLVL.

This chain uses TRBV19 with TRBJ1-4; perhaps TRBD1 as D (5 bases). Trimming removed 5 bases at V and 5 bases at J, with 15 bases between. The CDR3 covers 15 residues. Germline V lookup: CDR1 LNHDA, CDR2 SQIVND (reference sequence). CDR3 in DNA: TGTGCCAGTAGTTTGAAGACAGCTCAAAATGAAAAACTGTTTTTT. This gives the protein CASSLKTAQNEKLFF. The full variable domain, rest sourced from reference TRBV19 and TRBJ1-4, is DGGITQSPKYLFRKEGQNVTLSCEQNLNHDAMYWYRQDPGQGLRLIYYSQIVNDFQKGDIAEGYSVSREKKESFPLTVTSAQKNPTAFYLCASSLKTAQNEKLFFGSGTQLSVL.

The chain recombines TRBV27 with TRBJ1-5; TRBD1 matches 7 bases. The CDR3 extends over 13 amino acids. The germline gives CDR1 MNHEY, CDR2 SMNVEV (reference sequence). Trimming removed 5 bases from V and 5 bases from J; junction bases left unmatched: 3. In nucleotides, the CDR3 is TGTGCCAGCAGTCCTGACAGGGATCAGCCCCAGCATTTT. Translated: CASSPDRDQPQHF.

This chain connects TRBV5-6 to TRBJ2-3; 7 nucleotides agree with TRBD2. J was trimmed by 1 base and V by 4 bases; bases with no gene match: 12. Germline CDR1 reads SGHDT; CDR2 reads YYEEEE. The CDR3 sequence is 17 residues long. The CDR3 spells CASSPTAGILRTDTQYF. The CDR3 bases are TGTGCCAGCAGCCCGACAGCGGGGATACTTCGCACAGATACGCAGTATTTT.

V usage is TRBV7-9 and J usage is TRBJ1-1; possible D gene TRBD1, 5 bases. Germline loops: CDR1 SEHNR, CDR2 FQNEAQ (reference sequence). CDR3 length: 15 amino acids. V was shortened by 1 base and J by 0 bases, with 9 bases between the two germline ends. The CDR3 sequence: CASSLGIGVNTEAFF. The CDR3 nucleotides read TGTGCCAGCAGCTTAGGTATAGGGGTGAACACTGAAGCTTTCTTT.

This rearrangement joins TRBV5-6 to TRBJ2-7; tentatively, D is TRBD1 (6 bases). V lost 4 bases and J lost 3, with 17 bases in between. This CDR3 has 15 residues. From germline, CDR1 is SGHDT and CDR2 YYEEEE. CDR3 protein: CASSQTGKNYYEQYF. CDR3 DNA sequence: TGTGCCAGCAGCCAGACAGGAAAGAATTACTACGAGCAGTACTTC.

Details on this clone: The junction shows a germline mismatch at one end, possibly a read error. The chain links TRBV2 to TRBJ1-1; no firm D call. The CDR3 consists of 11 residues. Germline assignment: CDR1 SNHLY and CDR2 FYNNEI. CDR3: CASSENSEAFF. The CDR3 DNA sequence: TGTGCCAGCAGTGAGAACAGTGAAGCTTTCTTT.

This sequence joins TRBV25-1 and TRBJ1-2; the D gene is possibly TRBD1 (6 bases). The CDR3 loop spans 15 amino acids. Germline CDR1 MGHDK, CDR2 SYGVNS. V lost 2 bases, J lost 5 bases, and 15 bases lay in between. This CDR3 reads CASSEGTGSLYGYTF. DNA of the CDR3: TGTGCCAGCAGTGAAGGTACAGGGAGTTTGTATGGCTACACCTTC.

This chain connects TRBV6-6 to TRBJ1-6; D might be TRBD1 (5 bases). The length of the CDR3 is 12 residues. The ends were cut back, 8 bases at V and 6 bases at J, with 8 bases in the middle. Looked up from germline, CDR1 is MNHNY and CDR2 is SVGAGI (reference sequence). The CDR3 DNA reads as TGTGCCAGCGGGGGGTTTAATTCACCCCTCCACTTT. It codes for CASGGFNSPLHF.

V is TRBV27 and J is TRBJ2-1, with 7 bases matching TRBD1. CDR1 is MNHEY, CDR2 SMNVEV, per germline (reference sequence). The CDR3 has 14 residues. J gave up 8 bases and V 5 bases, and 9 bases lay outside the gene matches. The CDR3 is CASSTRQGADEQFF. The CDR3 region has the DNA TGTGCCAGCAGTACCCGACAGGGTGCGGATGAGCAGTTCTTC.

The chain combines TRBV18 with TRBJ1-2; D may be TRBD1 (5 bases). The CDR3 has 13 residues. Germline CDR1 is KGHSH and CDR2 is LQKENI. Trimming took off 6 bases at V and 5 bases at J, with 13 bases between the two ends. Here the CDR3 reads CASSPAKGYGYTF. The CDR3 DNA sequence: TGTGCCAGCTCTCCCGCCAAGGGGTATGGCTACACCTTC.

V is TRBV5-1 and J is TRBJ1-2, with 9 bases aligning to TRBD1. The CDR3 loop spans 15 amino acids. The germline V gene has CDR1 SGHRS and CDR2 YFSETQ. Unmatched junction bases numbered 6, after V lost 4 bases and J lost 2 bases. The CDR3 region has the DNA TGCGCCAGCAGCCAATATGGACAGGGGAACTATGGCTACACCTTC. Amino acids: CASSQYGQGNYGYTF.

This CDR3 reads CASSDLGHSYEQYF. The CDR3, as DNA: TGTGCCAGCAGTGATCTGGGACATTCCTACGAGCAGTACTTC. The rearrangement links TRBV6-5 to TRBJ2-7; D might be TRBD1 (6 bases). CDR1 and CDR2 from the germline V gene are MNHEY and SVGAGI. V was clipped by 5 bases and J by 1 base, with 12 bases between them. The CDR3 runs to 14 residues.

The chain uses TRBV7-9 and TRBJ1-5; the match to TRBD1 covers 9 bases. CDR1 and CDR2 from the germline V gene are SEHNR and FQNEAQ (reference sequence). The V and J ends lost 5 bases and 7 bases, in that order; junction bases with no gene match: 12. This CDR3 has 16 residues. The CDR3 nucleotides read TGTGCCAGCAGCACAGGGACAGGGTATGAGAAACAGCCCCAGCATTTT. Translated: CASSTGTGYEKQPQHF.

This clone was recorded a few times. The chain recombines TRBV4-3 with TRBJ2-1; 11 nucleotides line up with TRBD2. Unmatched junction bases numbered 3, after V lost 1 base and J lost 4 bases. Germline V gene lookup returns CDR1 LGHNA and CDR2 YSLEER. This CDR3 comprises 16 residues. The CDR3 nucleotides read TGCGCCAGCAGCCAAGGGTTAGCGGGGGGGTACAATGAGCAGTTCTTC. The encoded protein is CASSQGLAGGYNEQFF.

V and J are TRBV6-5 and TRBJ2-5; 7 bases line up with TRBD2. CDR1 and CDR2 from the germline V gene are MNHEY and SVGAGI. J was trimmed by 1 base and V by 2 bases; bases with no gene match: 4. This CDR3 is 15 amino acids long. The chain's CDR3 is CASSYGGEGQETQYF. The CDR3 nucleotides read TGTGCCAGCAGTTACGGGGGGGAGGGCCAAGAGACCCAGTACTTC.

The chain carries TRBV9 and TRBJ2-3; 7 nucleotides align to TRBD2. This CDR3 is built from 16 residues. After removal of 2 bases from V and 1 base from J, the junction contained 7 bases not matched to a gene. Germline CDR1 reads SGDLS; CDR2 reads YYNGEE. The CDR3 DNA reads TGTGCCAGCAGCGTCTCGGGGGGACGGGGCACAGATACGCAGTATTTT. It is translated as CASSVSGGRGTDTQYF.

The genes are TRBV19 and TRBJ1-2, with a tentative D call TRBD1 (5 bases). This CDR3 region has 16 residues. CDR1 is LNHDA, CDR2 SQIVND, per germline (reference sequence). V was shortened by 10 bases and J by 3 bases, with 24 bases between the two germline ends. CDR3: CATTGEARGVDYGYTF. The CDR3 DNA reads TGTGCCACCACGGGGGAGGCGAGAGGAGTTGACTATGGCTACACCTTC.

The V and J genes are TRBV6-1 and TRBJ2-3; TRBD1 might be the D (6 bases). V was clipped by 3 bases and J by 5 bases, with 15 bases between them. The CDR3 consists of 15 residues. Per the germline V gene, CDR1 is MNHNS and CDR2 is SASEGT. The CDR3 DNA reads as TGTGCCAGCAGTGATGCAGGGGCCAACAGAGATACGCAGTATTTT. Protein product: CASSDAGANRDTQYF.

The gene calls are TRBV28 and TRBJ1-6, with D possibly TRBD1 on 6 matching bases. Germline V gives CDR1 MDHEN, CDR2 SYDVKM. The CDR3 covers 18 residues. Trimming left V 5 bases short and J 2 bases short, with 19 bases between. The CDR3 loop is CASSGEGDRRPYNSPLHF. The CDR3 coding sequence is TGTGCCAGCAGTGGGGAGGGTGACAGGCGCCCCTATAATTCACCCCTCCACTTT. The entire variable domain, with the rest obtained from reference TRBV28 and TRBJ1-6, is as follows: DVKVTQSSRYLVKRTGEKVFLECVQDMDHENMFWYRQDPGLGLRLIYFSYDVKMKEKGDIPEGYSVSREKKERFSLILESASTNQTSMYLCASSGEGDRRPYNSPLHFGNGTRLTVT.

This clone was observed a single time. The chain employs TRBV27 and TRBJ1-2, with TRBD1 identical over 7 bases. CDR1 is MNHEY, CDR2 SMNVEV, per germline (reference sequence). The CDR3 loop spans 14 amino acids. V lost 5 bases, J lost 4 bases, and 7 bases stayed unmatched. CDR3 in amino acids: CASSQRGPFYGYTF. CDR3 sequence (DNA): TGTGCCAGCAGTCAAAGGGGGCCATTCTATGGCTACACCTTC.

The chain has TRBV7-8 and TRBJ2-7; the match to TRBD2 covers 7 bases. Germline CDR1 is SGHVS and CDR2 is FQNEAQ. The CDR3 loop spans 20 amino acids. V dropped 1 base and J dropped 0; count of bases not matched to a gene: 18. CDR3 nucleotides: TGTGCCAGCAGCTTAGTTTCGAGGTCTAGCGGAGATATCAGCTCCTACGAGCAGTACTTC. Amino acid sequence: CASSLVSRSSGDISSYEQYF.

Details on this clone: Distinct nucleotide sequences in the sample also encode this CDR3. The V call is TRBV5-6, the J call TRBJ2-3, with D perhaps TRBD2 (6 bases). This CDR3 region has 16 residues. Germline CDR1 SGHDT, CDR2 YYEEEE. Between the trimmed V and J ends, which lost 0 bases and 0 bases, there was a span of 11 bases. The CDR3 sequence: CASSLGAGTSTDTQYF. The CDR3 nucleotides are TGTGCCAGCAGCTTGGGGGCGGGGACTAGCACAGATACGCAGTATTTT. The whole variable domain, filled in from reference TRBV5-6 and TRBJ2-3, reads DAGVTQSPTHLIKTRGQQVTLRCSPKSGHDTVSWYQQALGQGPQFIFQYYEEEERQRGNFPDRFSGHQFPNYSSELNVNALLLGDSALYLCASSLGAGTSTDTQYFGPGTRLTVL.

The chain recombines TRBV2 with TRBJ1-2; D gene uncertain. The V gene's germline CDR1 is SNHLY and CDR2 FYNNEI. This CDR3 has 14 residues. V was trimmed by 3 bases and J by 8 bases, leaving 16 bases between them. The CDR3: CASSELNGPQGYTF. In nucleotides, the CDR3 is TGTGCCAGCAGTGAGTTGAATGGCCCTCAGGGCTACACCTTC.

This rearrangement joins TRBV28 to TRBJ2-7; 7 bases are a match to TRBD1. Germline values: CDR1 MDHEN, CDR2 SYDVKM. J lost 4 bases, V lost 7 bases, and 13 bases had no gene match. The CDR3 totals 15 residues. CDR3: CASTTLSTGEYEQYF. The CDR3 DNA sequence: TGTGCCAGCACTACTTTATCCACAGGGGAATACGAGCAGTACTTC.

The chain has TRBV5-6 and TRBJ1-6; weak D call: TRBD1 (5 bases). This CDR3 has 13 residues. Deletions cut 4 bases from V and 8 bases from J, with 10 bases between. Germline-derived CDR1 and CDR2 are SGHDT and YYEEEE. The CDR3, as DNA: TGTGCCAGCAGCCCGGAGGGGTATTCACCCCTCCACTTT. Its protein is CASSPEGYSPLHF.

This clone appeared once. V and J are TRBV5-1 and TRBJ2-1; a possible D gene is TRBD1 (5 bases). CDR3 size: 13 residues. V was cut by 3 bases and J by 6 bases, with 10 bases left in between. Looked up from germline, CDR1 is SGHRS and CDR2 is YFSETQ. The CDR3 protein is CASSYQGLNEQFF. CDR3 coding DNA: TGCGCCAGCAGCTATCAGGGTCTCAATGAGCAGTTCTTC.

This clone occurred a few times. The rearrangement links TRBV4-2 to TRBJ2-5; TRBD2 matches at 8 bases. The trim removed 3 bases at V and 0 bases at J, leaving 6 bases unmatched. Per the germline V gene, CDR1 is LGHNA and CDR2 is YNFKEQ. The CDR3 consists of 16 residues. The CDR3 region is CASSHVAGTYQETQYF. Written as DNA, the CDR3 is TGTGCCAGCAGCCACGTAGCGGGGACGTACCAAGAGACCCAGTACTTC.

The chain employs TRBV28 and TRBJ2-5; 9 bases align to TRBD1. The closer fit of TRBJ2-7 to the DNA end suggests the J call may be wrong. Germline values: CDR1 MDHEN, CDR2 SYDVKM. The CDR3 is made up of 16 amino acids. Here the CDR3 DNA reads TGTGCCAGCAGGACTCCGGGACAGGGTCAGTGGTACGAGCAGTACTTC. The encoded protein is CASRTPGQGQWYEQYF.

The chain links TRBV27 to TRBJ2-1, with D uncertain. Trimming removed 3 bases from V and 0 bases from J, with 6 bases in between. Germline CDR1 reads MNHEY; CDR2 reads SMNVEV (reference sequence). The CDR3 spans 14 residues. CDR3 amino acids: CASSFRYSYNEQFF. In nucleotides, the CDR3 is TGTGCCAGCAGTTTTCGGTACTCCTACAATGAGCAGTTCTTC.